The 25 T cell receptor beta chains in this list originate from one sample, sequenced in a study of blood T cell repertoires in COVID-19. TCRdb's copy holds only in-frame clones and misses some; the assay was immunoSEQ multiplex PCR. The table has 50,000 to 65,000 clones, 72% seen once. The sample taken for sequencing was peripheral blood. Receptors originate from an older woman with COVID-19, enrolled during active disease.

V is TRBV2 and J is TRBJ2-7; TRBD2 might be the D (6 bases). CDR1 and CDR2 (germline): SNHLY, FYNNEI. This CDR3 spans 14 amino acids. V gave up 7 bases and J gave up 1 base, with 14 bases separating them. This chain's CDR3 is CASISSGRSYEQYF. The CDR3 DNA is TGTGCCAGCATTTCATCGGGGAGGTCCTACGAGCAGTACTTC. Complete variable domain (other parts from reference TRBV2 and TRBJ2-7): EPEVTQTPSHQVTQMGQEVILRCVPISNHLYFYWYRQILGQKVEFLVSFYNNEISEKSEIFDDQFSVERPDGSNFTLKIRSTKLEDSAMYFCASISSGRSYEQYFGPGTRLTVT.

This CDR3 reads CASSPSPGQTEKLFF. The CDR3 bases are TGTGCCAGCTCACCCTCGCCGGGACAGACTGAAAAACTGTTTTTT. The chain recombines TRBV18 with TRBJ1-4, with 7 bases identical to TRBD1. Germline trimming cut 3 bases from V and 7 bases from J; bases unmatched to any gene: 8. CDR1 is KGHSH, CDR2 LQKENI, per germline. This CDR3 contains 15 residues.

This clone was seen a handful of times. The chain combines TRBV5-1 with TRBJ1-4; tentative D call: TRBD1 (6 bases). CDR1 and CDR2 (germline): SGHRS, YFSETQ. Trimming took off 1 base at V and 5 bases at J, with 15 bases between the two ends. This CDR3 is built from 16 residues. The CDR3 is CASSLQLPGENEKLFF. The CDR3 nucleotides are TGCGCCAGCAGCTTGCAGCTTCCAGGGGAGAATGAAAAACTGTTTTTT.

The V call is TRBV4-1, the J call TRBJ2-7; 8 positions agree with TRBD2. After removal of 4 bases from V and 1 base from J, the junction contained 6 bases not matched to a gene. Looked up from germline, CDR1 is MGHRA and CDR2 is YSYEKL. The CDR3 has 15 residues. The CDR3 reads CASSRELAASYEQYF. The CDR3 nucleotides are TGCGCCAGCAGCCGAGAACTAGCGGCGTCCTACGAGCAGTACTTC.

The CDR3 nucleotides are TGCAGCGGTCAGGACAGCTTCACCGGGGAGCTGTTTTTT. The encoded protein is CSGQDSFTGELFF. This chain uses TRBV29-1 with TRBJ2-2; a possible D gene is TRBD1 (6 bases). V was clipped by 7 bases and J by 4 bases, with 13 bases between them. The CDR3 has 13 amino acids. The V gene's germline CDR1 is SQVTM and CDR2 ANQGSEA.

The gene calls are TRBV7-9 and TRBJ2-7; possibly TRBD2 for D (6 bases). The CDR3 has 14 amino acids. V dropped 5 bases and J dropped 2 bases, with 13 bases sitting between them. In germline, CDR1 is SEHNR, CDR2 FQNEAQ (reference sequence). This CDR3 is CASSAAGSTYEQYV. The CDR3 DNA reads as TGTGCCAGCAGCGCGGCGGGGTCCACCTACGAGCAGTACGTC.

This clone occurred once. The chain links TRBV7-8 to TRBJ1-2, with D perhaps TRBD1 (5 bases). Germline V gives CDR1 SGHVS, CDR2 FQNEAQ. There are 15 residues in the CDR3. Trimming removed 5 bases at V and 0 bases at J, with 13 bases between. CDR3 nucleotide sequence: TGTGCCAGCAGCCCGGGGGACCTAACTAACTATGGCTACACCTTC. Protein product: CASSPGDLTNYGYTF.

Comments on this clone: The sample contains more than one DNA sequence encoding this CDR3. The chain links TRBV9 to TRBJ2-2, with 9 bases fitting TRBD1. The CDR3 contains 15 residues. Germline lookup yields CDR1 SGDLS and CDR2 YYNGEE. J gave up 7 bases and V 0 bases, and 4 bases lay outside the gene matches. The CDR3 DNA sequence: TGTGCCAGCAGCGTAGGACAGGGGGGATTCGGGGAGCTGTTTTTT. This codes for CASSVGQGGFGELFF.

V is TRBV5-6 and J is TRBJ2-7; the D is unclear. Per the germline V gene, CDR1 is SGHDT and CDR2 is YYEEEE. The CDR3 has 12 amino acids. The germline V and J ends were trimmed by 2 bases and 2 bases, with 5 bases remaining between them. The CDR3 bases are TGTGCCAGCAGCTTCCAGACCTACGAGCAGTACTTC. It translates to CASSFQTYEQYF.

This chain links TRBV5-6 with TRBJ1-1; D is unresolved. The germline V and J ends were trimmed by 0 bases and 3 bases, with 9 bases remaining between them. CDR3 size: 14 residues. Germline-derived CDR1 and CDR2 are SGHDT and YYEEEE. The CDR3 region is CASSLAVSYTEAFF. CDR3 bases: TGTGCCAGCAGCTTGGCAGTGTCGTACACTGAAGCTTTCTTT.

V gene TRBV21-1 combines with J gene TRBJ2-4; TRBD2 was called by the table and not checked on the DNA. TRBV21-1 is a documented pseudogene. The CDR3 is made up of 21 amino acids. The CDR3: CASSKWPKRELAGGTKNIQYF. DNA of the CDR3: TGTGCCAGCAGCAAATGGCCGAAACGGGAACTAGCGGGAGGCACCAAAAACATTCAGTACTTC.

This clone has more than one count but fewer than ten. The V and J genes are TRBV6-2 or TRBV6-3 and TRBJ1-5, with a tentative D call TRBD1 (6 bases). V lost 5 bases, J lost 5 bases, and 22 bases lay in between. The CDR3 extends over 17 amino acids. Germline CDR1 and CDR2: MNHEY and SVGEGT. Here the CDR3 DNA reads TGTGCCAGCAGTCCCGAACTGGGGGGGCGAGTTCATCAGCCCCAGCATTTT. This encodes CASSPELGGRVHQPQHF.

Details on this clone: This same CDR3 is encoded by further DNA sequences in the sample. Here the CDR3 reads CASSVSPNTEAFF. The DNA of the CDR3 is TGTGCCAGCAGCGTAAGCCCAAACACTGAAGCTTTCTTT. The chain has TRBV9 and TRBJ1-1, with no clear D. Germline CDR1 reads SGDLS; CDR2 reads YYNGEE. Trimming left V 1 base short and J 2 bases short, with 6 bases between. This CDR3 spans 13 amino acids.

The chain is built from TRBV3-1 (or the pseudogene TRBV3-2) and TRBJ1-1; tentative D call: TRBD1 (5 bases). CDR3 size: 16 residues. Trimming shortened V by 4 bases and J by 5 bases, and 20 bases separated the two germline ends. In germline, CDR1 is LGHDT, CDR2 YNNKEL (reference sequence). For the CDR3, the DNA is TGTGCCAGCAGCCCCGACAGTAATCGCTTGAGGACTGAAGCTTTCTTT. It is translated as CASSPDSNRLRTEAFF.

The rearrangement joins TRBV7-8 to TRBJ2-1; D may be TRBD1 (5 bases). Germline lookup yields CDR1 SGHVS and CDR2 FQNEAQ. V shed 0 bases and J shed 8 bases, with 8 bases lying between them. CDR3 size: 13 residues. The CDR3 DNA follows: TGTGCCAGCAGCTTAGCAGCAGGGTATGAGCAGTTCTTC. It encodes CASSLAAGYEQFF.

The J gene is TRBJ1-2, the V gene TRBV19, with 7 positions matching TRBD1. The CDR3 consists of 14 residues. The J segment lost 8 bases and the V segment lost 0 bases, leaving 6 bases of the junction unmatched. CDR1 is LNHDA, CDR2 SQIVND, per germline (reference sequence). The CDR3 coding sequence is TGTGCCAGTAGTATAGACACAGGGGATTACGGCTACACCTTC. The encoded protein is CASSIDTGDYGYTF.

This chain joins TRBV10-1 and TRBJ1-1; 12 bases map to TRBD1. Germline V lookup: CDR1 WNHNN, CDR2 SYGVQD (reference sequence). Trimming removed 6 bases from V and 11 bases from J; junction bases left unmatched: 13. CDR3 size: 15 residues. The CDR3, as DNA: TGCGCCAGCAGACGTTCCGGGACAGGGGGCGCGGAGGCTTTCTTT. Translating it yields CASRRSGTGGAEAFF.

The chain uses TRBV4-3 and TRBJ2-1; D may be TRBD2 (6 bases). The CDR3 consists of 15 residues. V was pared by 1 base and J by 2 bases, with 9 bases between. Germline CDR1 reads LGHNA; CDR2 reads YSLEER. The CDR3 loop reads CASSQVAGTYNEQFF. CDR3 DNA: TGCGCCAGCAGCCAAGTTGCGGGGACCTACAATGAGCAGTTCTTC.

V is TRBV7-2 and J is TRBJ2-7; 8 nucleotides match TRBD1. The germline CDR1 and CDR2 sequences are SGHTA and FQGNSA. This CDR3 spans 14 amino acids. With V trimmed by 6 bases and J by 3 bases, 7 bases remained unmatched. This CDR3 reads CASSSGTGLYEQYF. CDR3 nucleotide sequence: TGTGCCAGCAGTTCCGGGACAGGCCTCTACGAGCAGTACTTC.

This sequence joins TRBV7-6 and TRBJ2-2; 11 positions agree with TRBD2. Germline assignment: CDR1 SGHVS and CDR2 FNYEAQ. This CDR3 region has 17 residues. The V gene end was trimmed by 4 bases and the J gene end by 6 bases; junction bases not matched to a gene: 10. CDR3 region: CASSSMMTSGDPGELFF. DNA for the CDR3: TGTGCCAGCAGCTCCATGATGACTAGCGGGGACCCCGGGGAGCTGTTTTTT.

This clone was observed a handful of times. This chain connects TRBV4-1 to TRBJ1-2, with TRBD1 identical over 7 bases. Per germline, CDR1 MGHRA and CDR2 YSYEKL. V gave up 4 bases and J gave up 10 bases; unmatched junction bases: 9. The CDR3 is 13 residues long. CDR3 sequence: CASSRDRDSYYTF. Written as DNA, the CDR3 is TGCGCCAGCAGCCGAGACCGGGACAGCTACTACACCTTC.

The rearrangement links TRBV6-2 or TRBV6-3 to TRBJ1-5, with 8 bases fitting TRBD1. The CDR3 totals 14 residues. The germline CDR1 and CDR2 sequences are MNHEY and SVGEGT. J gave up 10 bases and V 4 bases, and 9 bases lay outside the gene matches. The CDR3 is CASSSRQGFLPQHF. DNA of the CDR3: TGTGCCAGCAGTTCCAGACAGGGGTTCCTTCCCCAGCATTTT.

The rearrangement links TRBV6-5 to TRBJ1-2; TRBD1 matches at 8 bases. The germline V gene has CDR1 MNHEY and CDR2 SVGAGI. V shed 6 bases and J 5 bases; nucleotides not matched to a gene: 8. The CDR3 consists of 14 residues. The CDR3 is CASSADRGGYGYTF. The CDR3 bases are TGTGCCAGCAGCGCTGACAGGGGTGGGTATGGCTACACCTTC.

The rearrangement links TRBV11-3 to TRBJ1-4, with 8 positions matching TRBD1. The V segment lost 5 bases and the J segment 5 bases; nucleotides outside the gene matches: 7. Per germline, CDR1 SGHNT and CDR2 YENEEA. The CDR3 is 15 residues long. The CDR3 sequence: CASSADRGRNEKLFF. In DNA, the CDR3 is TGTGCCAGCAGCGCTGACAGGGGTCGGAATGAAAAACTGTTTTTT.

The rearrangement joins TRBV7-9 to TRBJ2-3; TRBD1 aligns across 9 bases. There are 14 residues in the CDR3. Per germline, CDR1 SEHNR and CDR2 FQNEAQ (reference sequence). The ends lost 5 bases at V and 0 bases at J; junction bases unmatched: 0. Written as DNA, the CDR3 is TGTGCCAGCAGCGGGACAGGGAGCACAGATACGCAGTATTTT. It codes for CASSGTGSTDTQYF.